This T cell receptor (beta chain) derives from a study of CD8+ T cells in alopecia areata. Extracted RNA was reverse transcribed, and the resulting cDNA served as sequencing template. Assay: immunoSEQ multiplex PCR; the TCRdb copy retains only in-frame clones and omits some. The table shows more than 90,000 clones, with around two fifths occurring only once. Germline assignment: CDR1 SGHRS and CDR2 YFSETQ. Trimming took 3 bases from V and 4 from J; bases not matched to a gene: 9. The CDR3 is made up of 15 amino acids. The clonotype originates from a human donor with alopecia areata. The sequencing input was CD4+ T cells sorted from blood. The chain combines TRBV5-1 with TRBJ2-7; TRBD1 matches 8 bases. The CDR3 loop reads CASSSPDRVAYEQYF. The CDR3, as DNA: TGCGCCAGCAGCTCACCGGACAGGGTCGCATACGAGCAGTACTTC.